Reported below is one TCR beta chain. Its target is not known. CDR3 size: 14 residues. V was trimmed by 5 bases and J by 5 bases, leaving 15 bases between them. Germline V lookup: CDR1 SGHTA, CDR2 FQGTGA. The data belong to a study of siplizumab effects on memory and regulatory T cells. The assay covered roughly 97,000 TCR templates per sample. TCRdb's copy holds only in-frame clones and misses some; the assay was immunoSEQ multiplex PCR. The top ten hold more than 1.5% of the sample, which has roughly 82,000 clones, roughly 86% seen once. General observations from the study: The majority of clones, roughly 80-96% of proliferating CD4+ or CD8+ clones, lacked an assignable naive or memory phenotype. Naive T cells looked more diverse than memory cells and looked like major alloresponse contributors. Mappable alloreactive CD4+ clones averaged approximately 62% Treg-derived with siplizumab versus 26.9% in controls.

The sample comprised Tregs sorted from blood. The sequence was obtained from a human donor in good health. The V and J genes are TRBV7-3 and TRBJ2-5, with TRBD1 as a possible D gene (6 bases). Here the CDR3 reads CASSQQGGSETQYF. CDR3 sequence (DNA): TGTGCCAGCAGCCAACAGGGTGGTTCGGAGACCCAGTACTTC.